This T cell receptor beta chain was captured by sequencing in a study of blood T cell repertoires in COVID-19. The wider study: Samples of COVID-19 (acute and convalescent) were obtained from the United States, Italy and Spain. PBMCs, B-cell-depleted T cells, or T cells were the source of the cDNA or gDNA that made up the material.

One Seattle source followed patients from active infection through their disease course. Original analysis: Scientists estimated how many nucleated cells there were by amplifying reference gene primers. This table comes from immunoSEQ multiplex PCR, and its TCRdb copy is limited to in-frame clones, with some not included. From that table come the V and J calls and clone size; the DNA was used to work out D and trimming. This sample yields fewer than 250,000 clones, of which 86% are seen a single time; 5.5% to 6.5% belongs to the top ten. Source material: peripheral blood. The sequence derives from a woman of 80 years or more with COVID-19, enrolled during active disease.

The CDR3 sequence is CASSIRDRGYGYTF. The DNA for the CDR3 is TGTGCCAGTAGTATTCGGGACAGGGGCTATGGCTACACCTTC. V gene TRBV19 combines with J gene TRBJ1-2; 10 positions match TRBD1. The CDR3 consists of 14 residues. V shed 3 bases and J 4 bases; nucleotides not matched to a gene: 2. Germline values: CDR1 LNHDA, CDR2 SQIVND (reference sequence).